This T cell receptor (beta chain) derives from a study of cytomegalovirus exposure and HLA in healthy donors. Study findings and constraints: In a later analysis, TCR beta V- and J-gene trimming showed a link to a missense DCLRE1C variant.

The CDR3 contains 15 residues. Deletions cut 0 bases from V and 5 bases from J, with 14 bases between. In germline, CDR1 is SGHRS, CDR2 YFSETQ. In regard to this clone: Its antigen remains unidentified.

Primers: 60 Vbeta forward and 13 Jbeta reverse. Generated by immunoSEQ multiplex PCR, the TCRdb table keeps only in-frame clones and is missing some. This sample carries 95,000 to 110,000 clones, under 80% of them seen once, and the ten largest clones take 13% to 15%. This sequence joins TRBV5-1 and TRBJ1-2, with D unresolved. The sample consisted of PBMCs. The origin of this receptor is a woman in her 40s in good health and CMV-seropositive. CDR3 in amino acids: CASSLGPVSLYGYTF. Written as DNA, the CDR3 is TGCGCCAGCAGCTTGGGGCCCGTCTCCCTTTATGGCTACACCTTC. Looking up the rest from reference TRBV5-1 and TRBJ1-2 gives the full variable domain: KAGVTQTPRYLIKTRGQQVTLSCSPISGHRSVSWYQQTPGQGLQFLFEYFSETQRNKGNFPGRFSGRQFSNSRSEMNVSTLELGDSALYLCASSLGPVSLYGYTFGSGTRLTVV.